This TCR beta chain was identified during a study of chemoradiotherapy in HPV16-positive cancers. About the research overall: Candidate HPV-specific T-cell clones and common TCR motifs came from functional assays in a couple of HPV16-positive patients.

As to this clone: Its matching antigen is unknown.

The CDR3 covers 13 residues. The germline V gene encodes CDR1 SGHRS and CDR2 YFSETQ. With 0 bases removed from V and 5 bases from J, the gap between germline ends came to 7 bases. The study's findings and limits: Candidate HPV-specific clones and E7-related TCR motifs grew in tumor during treatment.

Using immunoSEQ multiplex PCR, the repertoire was profiled, and TCRdb retains in-frame clones only, with some absent. The sample lists around 6,200 clones, roughly four fifths occurring once. This TCR was recovered from a human donor with HPV-associated anogenital cancer. The sample in question was tumor tissue, obtained from a patient who underwent chemoradiotherapy. The chain is built from TRBV5-1 and TRBJ2-3; no clear D. The CDR3 loop reads CASSLGSGDTQYF. The CDR3 DNA follows: TGCGCCAGCAGCTTGGGTAGTGGAGATACGCAGTATTTT.